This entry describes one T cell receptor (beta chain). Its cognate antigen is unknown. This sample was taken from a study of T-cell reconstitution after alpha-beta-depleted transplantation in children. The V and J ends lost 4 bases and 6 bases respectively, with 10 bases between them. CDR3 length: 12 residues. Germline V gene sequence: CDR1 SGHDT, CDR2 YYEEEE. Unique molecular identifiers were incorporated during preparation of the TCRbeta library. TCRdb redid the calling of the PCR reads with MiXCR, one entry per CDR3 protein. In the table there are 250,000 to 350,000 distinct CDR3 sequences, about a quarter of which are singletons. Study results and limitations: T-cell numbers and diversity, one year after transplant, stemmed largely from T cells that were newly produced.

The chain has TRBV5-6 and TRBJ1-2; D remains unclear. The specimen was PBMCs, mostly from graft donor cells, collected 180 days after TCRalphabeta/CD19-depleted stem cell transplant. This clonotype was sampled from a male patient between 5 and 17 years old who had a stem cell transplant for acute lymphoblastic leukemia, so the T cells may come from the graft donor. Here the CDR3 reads CASSLIKDGYTF. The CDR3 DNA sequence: TGTGCCAGCAGCCTGATTAAAGATGGCTACACCTTC.